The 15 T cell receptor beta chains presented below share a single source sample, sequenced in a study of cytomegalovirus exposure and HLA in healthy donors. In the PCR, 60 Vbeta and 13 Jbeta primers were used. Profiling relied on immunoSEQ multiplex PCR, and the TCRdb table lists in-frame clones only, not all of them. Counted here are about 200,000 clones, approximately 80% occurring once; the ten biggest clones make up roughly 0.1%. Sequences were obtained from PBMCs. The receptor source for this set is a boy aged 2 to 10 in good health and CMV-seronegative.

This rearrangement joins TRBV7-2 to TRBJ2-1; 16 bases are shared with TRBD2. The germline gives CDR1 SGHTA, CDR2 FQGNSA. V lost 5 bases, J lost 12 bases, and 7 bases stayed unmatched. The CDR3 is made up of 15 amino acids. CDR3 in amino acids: CASSLGTSGGERQFF. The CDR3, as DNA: TGTGCCAGCAGCCTTGGGACTAGCGGGGGGGAAAGGCAGTTCTTC.

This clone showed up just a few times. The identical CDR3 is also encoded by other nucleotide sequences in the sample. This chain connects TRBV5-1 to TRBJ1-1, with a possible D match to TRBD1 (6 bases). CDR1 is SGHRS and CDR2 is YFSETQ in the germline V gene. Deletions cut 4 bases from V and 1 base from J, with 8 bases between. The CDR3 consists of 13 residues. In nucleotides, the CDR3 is TGCGCCAGCAGCCTACAGGGGAACACTGAAGCTTTCTTT. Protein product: CASSLQGNTEAFF.

The CDR3 sequence is CASSRSGGNTGELFF. The CDR3, as DNA: TGTGCCAGCAGTCGTAGCGGGGGGAACACCGGGGAGCTGTTTTTT. J is TRBJ2-2 and V is TRBV7-3; TRBD2 matches at 9 bases. The CDR3 runs 15 residues. Germline lookup yields CDR1 SGHTA and CDR2 FQGTGA. The ends lost 6 bases at V and 1 base at J; junction bases unmatched: 3.

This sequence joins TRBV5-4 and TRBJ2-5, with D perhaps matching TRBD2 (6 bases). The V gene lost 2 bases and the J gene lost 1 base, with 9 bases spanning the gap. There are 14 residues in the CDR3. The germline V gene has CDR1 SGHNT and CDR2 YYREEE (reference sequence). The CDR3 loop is CASSFRGSQETQYF. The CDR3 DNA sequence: TGTGCCAGCAGCTTTCGGGGGTCCCAAGAGACCCAGTACTTC.

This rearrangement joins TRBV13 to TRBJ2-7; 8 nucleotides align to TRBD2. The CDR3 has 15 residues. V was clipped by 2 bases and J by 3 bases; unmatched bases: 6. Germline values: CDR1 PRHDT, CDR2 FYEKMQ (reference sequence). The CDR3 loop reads CASSLMTGGLYEQYF. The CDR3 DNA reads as TGTGCCAGCAGCTTAATGACGGGGGGGCTCTACGAGCAGTACTTC.

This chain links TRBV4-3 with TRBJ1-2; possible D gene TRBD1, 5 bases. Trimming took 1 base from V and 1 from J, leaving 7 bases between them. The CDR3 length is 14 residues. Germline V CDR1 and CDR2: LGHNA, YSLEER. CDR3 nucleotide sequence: TGCGCCAGCAGCCAAGCGGGGGGTAACTATGGCTACACCTTC. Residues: CASSQAGGNYGYTF.

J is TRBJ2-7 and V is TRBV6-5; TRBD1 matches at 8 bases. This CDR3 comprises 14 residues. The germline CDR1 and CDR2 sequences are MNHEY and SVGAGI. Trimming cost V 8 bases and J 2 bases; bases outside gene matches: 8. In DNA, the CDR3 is TGTGCCAGCTCCCGGACAGGGTCAACCTACGAGCAGTACTTC. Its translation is CASSRTGSTYEQYF.

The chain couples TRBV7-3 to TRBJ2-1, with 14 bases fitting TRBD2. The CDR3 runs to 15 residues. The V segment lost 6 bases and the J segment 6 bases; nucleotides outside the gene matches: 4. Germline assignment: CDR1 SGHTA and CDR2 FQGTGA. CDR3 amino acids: CASRQTSGGANEQFF. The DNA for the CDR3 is TGTGCCAGCAGACAGACTAGCGGGGGGGCCAATGAGCAGTTCTTC.

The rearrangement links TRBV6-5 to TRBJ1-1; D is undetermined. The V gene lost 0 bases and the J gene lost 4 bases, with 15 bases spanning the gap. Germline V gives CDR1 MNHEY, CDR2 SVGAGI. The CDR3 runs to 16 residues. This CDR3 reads CASSYSINGVGTEAFF. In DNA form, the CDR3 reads TGTGCCAGCAGTTACTCGATCAACGGGGTTGGCACTGAAGCTTTCTTT.

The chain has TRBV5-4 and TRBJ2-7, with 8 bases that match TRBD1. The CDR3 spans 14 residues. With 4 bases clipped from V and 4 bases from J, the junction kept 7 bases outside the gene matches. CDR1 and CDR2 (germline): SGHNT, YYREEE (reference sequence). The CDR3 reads CASSLRDRTYEQYF. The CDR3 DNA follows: TGTGCCAGCAGCCTCCGGGACAGGACATACGAGCAGTACTTC.

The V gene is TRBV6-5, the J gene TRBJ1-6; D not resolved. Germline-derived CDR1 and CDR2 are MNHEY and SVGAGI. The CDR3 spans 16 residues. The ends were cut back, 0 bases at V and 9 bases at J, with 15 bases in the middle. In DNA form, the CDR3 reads TGTGCCAGCAGTTACTCGGGAGTCACAGAAACTTCACCCCTCCACTTT. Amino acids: CASSYSGVTETSPLHF.

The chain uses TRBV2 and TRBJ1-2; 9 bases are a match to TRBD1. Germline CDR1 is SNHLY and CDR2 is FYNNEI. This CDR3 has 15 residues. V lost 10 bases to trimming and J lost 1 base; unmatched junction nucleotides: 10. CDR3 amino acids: CATYPGTGYNYGYTF. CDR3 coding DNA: TGTGCCACCTACCCCGGGACAGGGTATAACTATGGCTACACCTTC.

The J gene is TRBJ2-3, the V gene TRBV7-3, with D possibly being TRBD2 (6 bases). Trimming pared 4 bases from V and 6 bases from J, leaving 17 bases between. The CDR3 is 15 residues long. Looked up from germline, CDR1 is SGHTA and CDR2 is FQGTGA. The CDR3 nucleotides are TGTGCCAGCAGCTCTAGCGAGGAGGGGTTTGATACGCAGTATTTT. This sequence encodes CASSSSEEGFDTQYF.

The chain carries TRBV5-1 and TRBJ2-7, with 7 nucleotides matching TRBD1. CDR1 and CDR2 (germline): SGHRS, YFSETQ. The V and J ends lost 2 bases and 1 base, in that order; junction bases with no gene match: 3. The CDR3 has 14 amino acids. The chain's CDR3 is CASSLTRGSYEQYF. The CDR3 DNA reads TGCGCCAGCAGCTTAACCAGGGGGTCCTACGAGCAGTACTTC.

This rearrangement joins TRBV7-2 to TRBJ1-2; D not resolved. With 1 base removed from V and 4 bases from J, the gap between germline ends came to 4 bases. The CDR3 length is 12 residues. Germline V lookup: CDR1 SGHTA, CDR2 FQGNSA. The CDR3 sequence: CASSLGGYGYTF. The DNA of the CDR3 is TGTGCCAGCAGCTTAGGCGGCTATGGCTACACCTTC.